One sample yielded the 13 T cell receptor beta chains listed below, sequenced in a study of T-cell memory formation after mild COVID-19 (dated by TCRdb to about 2021). Receptor amplification or capture employed 5' RACE. The instrument given in TCRdb is Illumina NovaSeq 6000. Using fastp trimming at Q25 and MiXCR clonotype assembly, TCRdb reanalyzed the public sequencing data and kept in-frame beta chains. Entries that share a CDR3 protein sequence are merged under the most common genes and DNA. Here the sample has about 340,000 distinct CDR3 sequences; less than 20% occur a single time. Jointly, the top ten make up approximately 20% of the sample. Sequenced material: PBMCs or a T cell subset sorted from them (not recorded which). These receptors all stem from a man younger than 35 who had mild COVID-19 (a few samples of this study predate the infection). The sample titles of this study are shuffled in the database, so cell type and time point are left out; the donor was told from shared clones.

In its sample, this clonotype was seen a few times. This chain links TRBV3-1 with TRBJ1-1; 8 nucleotides line up with TRBD1. Germline values: CDR1 LGHDT, CDR2 YNNKEL (reference sequence). V shed 0 bases and J 6 bases; nucleotides not matched to a gene: 3. The CDR3 length is 14 residues. The chain's CDR3 is CASSQEQGESEAFF. The CDR3 DNA reads TGTGCCAGCAGCCAAGAACAGGGGGAGTCTGAAGCTTTCTTT.

There are a few counts of this clonotype. The chain couples TRBV7-8 to TRBJ2-7, with a tentative D call TRBD1 (5 bases). Germline assignment: CDR1 SGHVS and CDR2 FQNEAQ. V was shortened by 1 base and J by 5 bases, with 15 bases between the two germline ends. CDR3 size: 15 residues. DNA of the CDR3: TGTGCCAGCAGCTTAGACACAGGACCATCCCACGAGCAGTACTTC. Translating gives CASSLDTGPSHEQYF.

The chain has TRBV4-2 and TRBJ1-1; perhaps TRBD1 as D (5 bases). The V gene's germline CDR1 is LGHNA and CDR2 YNFKEQ. Trimming left V 0 bases short and J 3 bases short, with 8 bases between. CDR3 length: 14 residues. In DNA, the CDR3 is TGTGCCAGCAGCCAAGAGTGGGGGGACACTGAAGCTTTCTTT. Its protein is CASSQEWGDTEAFF.

This clonotype turned up a few times. The chain links TRBV30 to TRBJ2-7; maybe TRBD1 (5 bases). CDR3 length equals 15 residues. The germline gives CDR1 GTSNPN, CDR2 SVGIG (reference sequence). Trimming took off 0 bases at V and 4 bases at J, with 16 bases between the two ends. CDR3 nucleotides: TGTGCCTGGAGTGTAATCAGGGCGATTGGATACGAGCAGTACTTC. Amino acids: CAWSVIRAIGYEQYF.

This clonotype has more than one count but fewer than ten. V usage is TRBV9 and J usage is TRBJ2-7; TRBD2 is a possible D gene (6 bases). CDR1 and CDR2 (germline): SGDLS, YYNGEE. V was trimmed by 0 bases and J by 3 bases, leaving 13 bases between them. There are 15 residues in the CDR3. The CDR3 region has the DNA TGTGCCAGCAGCGTAGATAGTAGCGGTTACTACGAGCAGTACTTC. This sequence encodes CASSVDSSGYYEQYF.

This chain uses TRBV7-3 with TRBJ1-1; D gene uncertain. CDR1 is SGHTA and CDR2 is FQGTGA in the germline V gene. This CDR3 comprises 11 residues. Trimming stripped 5 bases from V and 11 bases from J, with 12 bases between. CDR3 nucleotides: TGTGCCAGCAGCGCGGGAGATGTGGCTTTCTTT. Translating gives CASSAGDVAFF.

This chain uses TRBV9 with TRBJ1-1, with D uncertain. The length of the CDR3 is 14 residues. Germline V gene lookup returns CDR1 SGDLS and CDR2 YYNGEE. Trimming shortened V by 5 bases and J by 6 bases, and 17 bases separated the two germline ends. The CDR3 DNA is TGTGCCAGCAGGTCCGGGATGGGCAGACCTGAAGCTTTCTTT. The encoded protein is CASRSGMGRPEAFF.

The chain carries TRBV4-1 and TRBJ2-3; no clear D. Looked up from germline, CDR1 is MGHRA and CDR2 is YSYEKL. The CDR3 extends over 16 amino acids. Trimming removed 1 base at V and 3 bases at J, with 14 bases between. The CDR3 is CASSQVWARNTDTQYF. Written as DNA, the CDR3 is TGCGCCAGCAGCCAAGTGTGGGCGCGTAATACAGATACGCAGTATTTT.

This clonotype came up a few times. The CDR3 bases are TGTGCCAGCAGTTTGATGGGGGTAGCCAAAAACATTCAGTACTTC. This codes for CASSLMGVAKNIQYF. This rearrangement joins TRBV28 to TRBJ2-4; tentatively, D is TRBD1 or TRBD2 (5 bases each). This CDR3 has 15 residues. The ends were cut back, 3 bases at V and 0 bases at J, with 9 bases in the middle. The germline gives CDR1 MDHEN, CDR2 SYDVKM.

This clonotype showed up many times. The chain employs TRBV20-1 and TRBJ1-5; 9 bases map to TRBD1. This CDR3 region has 13 residues. Looked up from germline, CDR1 is DFQATT and CDR2 is SNEGSKA (reference sequence). V lost 5 bases, J lost 5 bases, and 4 bases stayed unmatched. The CDR3 DNA sequence: TGCAGTGCTTGGGGACAGGGACATCAGCCCCAGCATTTT. Translated, it gives CSAWGQGHQPQHF.

V usage is TRBV6-5 and J usage is TRBJ2-4, with D possibly being TRBD2 (6 bases). Germline V gene data show CDR1 as MNHEY and CDR2 as SVGAGI. Trimming stripped 5 bases from V and 3 bases from J, with 17 bases between. CDR3 length: 16 residues. The CDR3 spells CASSPRALGGKNIQYF. The CDR3 DNA reads as TGTGCCAGCAGTCCCCGAGCCCTGGGGGGCAAAAACATTCAGTACTTC.

This clonotype was detected a few times. The chain recombines TRBV4-3 with TRBJ2-1; unclear D gene. The V gene's germline CDR1 is LGHNA and CDR2 YSLEER. CDR3 size: 15 residues. V was clipped by 0 bases and J by 7 bases, with 13 bases between them. The CDR3 sequence is CASSQDGSWGNEQFF. CDR3 in DNA: TGCGCCAGCAGCCAAGATGGTTCTTGGGGTAATGAGCAGTTCTTC.

The chain joins TRBV7-9 to TRBJ2-1; D may correspond to TRBD1 or TRBD2 (5 bases each). This CDR3 is 14 amino acids long. CDR1 and CDR2 (germline): SEHNR, FQNEAQ (reference sequence). The V end was cut by 3 bases, the J end by 10 bases, with 16 bases between. The CDR3 protein is CASSLGQRQGEQFF. CDR3 DNA: TGTGCCAGCAGCTTGGGCCAGCGGCAGGGCGAGCAGTTCTTC.